This T cell receptor (beta chain) was sequenced for a study of T cell changes during pregnancy in multiple sclerosis. Method: immunoSEQ multiplex PCR; TCRdb's copy keeps in-frame clones and lacks some. This sample has about 55,000 clones, with roughly 93% found just once. Germline V CDR1 and CDR2: SEHNR, FQNEAQ (reference sequence). There are 15 residues in the CDR3. V dropped 5 bases and J dropped 6; count of bases not matched to a gene: 5. Specimen: CD8+ T cells from peripheral blood mononuclear cells, collected in the second trimester of pregnancy. This TCR was sampled from a female donor with multiple sclerosis, enrolled in a pregnancy study. The chain employs TRBV7-9 and TRBJ1-4, with 11 bases identical to TRBD1. CDR3 sequence: CASSRRTGGDEKLFF. CDR3 nucleotides: TGTGCCAGCAGCCGCCGGACAGGGGGCGATGAAAAACTGTTTTTT.